This note documents a single TCR beta chain sequence. Following RNA extraction, reverse transcription yielded cDNA that acted as the sequencing template. The repertoire was sequenced with immunoSEQ multiplex PCR; TCRdb's copy has only in-frame clones and lacks some. The sample lists roughly 150,000 clones; around half were seen once. The data were obtained in a study of CD8+ T cells in alopecia areata. CDR1 is GTSNPN and CDR2 is SVGIG in the germline V gene (reference sequence). The V gene end was trimmed by 4 bases and the J gene end by 2 bases; junction bases not matched to a gene: 8. This CDR3 region has 15 residues.

Sequenced material: CD8+ T cells sorted from blood, taken at week 0. The source is a human donor with alopecia areata. The chain carries TRBV30 and TRBJ2-7; TRBD1 agrees at 10 bases. CDR3 sequence: CAWNPGQGITYEQYF. In DNA form, the CDR3 reads TGTGCCTGGAACCCGGGACAGGGGATTACCTACGAGCAGTACTTC. Filled out from reference TRBV30 and TRBJ2-7, the complete variable domain reads SQTIHQWPATLVQPVGSPLSLECTVEGTSNPNLYWYRQAAGRGLQLLFYSVGIGQISSEVPQNLSASRPQDRQFILSSKKLLLSDSGFYLCAWNPGQGITYEQYFGPGTRLTVT.